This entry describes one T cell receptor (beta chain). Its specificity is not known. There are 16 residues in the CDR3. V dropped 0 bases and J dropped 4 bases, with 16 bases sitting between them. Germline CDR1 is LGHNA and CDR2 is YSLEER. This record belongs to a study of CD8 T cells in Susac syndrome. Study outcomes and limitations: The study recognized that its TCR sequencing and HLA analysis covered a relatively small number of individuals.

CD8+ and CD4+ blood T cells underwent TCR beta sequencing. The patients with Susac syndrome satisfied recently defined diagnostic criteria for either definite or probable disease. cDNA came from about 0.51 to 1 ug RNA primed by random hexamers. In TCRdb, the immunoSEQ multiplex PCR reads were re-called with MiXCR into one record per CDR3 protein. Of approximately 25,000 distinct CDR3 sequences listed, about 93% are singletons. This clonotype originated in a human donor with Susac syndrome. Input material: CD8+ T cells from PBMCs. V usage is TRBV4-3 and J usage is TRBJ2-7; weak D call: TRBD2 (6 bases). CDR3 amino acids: CASSQDRPGLIYEQYF. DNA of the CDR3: TGCGCCAGCAGCCAAGATCGCCCGGGACTCATATACGAGCAGTACTTC.